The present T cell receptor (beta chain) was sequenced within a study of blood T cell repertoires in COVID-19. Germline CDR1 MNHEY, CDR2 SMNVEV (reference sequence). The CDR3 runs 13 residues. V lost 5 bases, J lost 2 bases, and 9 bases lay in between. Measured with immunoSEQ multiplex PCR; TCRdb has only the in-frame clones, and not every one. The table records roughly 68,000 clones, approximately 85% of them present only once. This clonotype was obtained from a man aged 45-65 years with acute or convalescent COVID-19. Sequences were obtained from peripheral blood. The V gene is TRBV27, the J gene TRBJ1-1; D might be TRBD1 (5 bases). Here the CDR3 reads CASSQTDNTEAFF. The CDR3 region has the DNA TGTGCCAGCAGTCAGACAGATAACACTGAAGCTTTCTTT.